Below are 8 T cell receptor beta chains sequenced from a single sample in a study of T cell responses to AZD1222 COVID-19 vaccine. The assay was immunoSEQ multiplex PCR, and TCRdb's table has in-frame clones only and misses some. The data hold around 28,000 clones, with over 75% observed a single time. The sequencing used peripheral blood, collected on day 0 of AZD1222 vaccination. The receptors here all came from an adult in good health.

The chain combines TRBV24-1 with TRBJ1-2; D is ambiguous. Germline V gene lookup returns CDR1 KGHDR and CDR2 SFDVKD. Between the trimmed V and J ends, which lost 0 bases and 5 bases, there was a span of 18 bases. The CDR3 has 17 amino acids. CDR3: CATSDLQLAWHQYGYTF. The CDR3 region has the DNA TGTGCCACCAGTGATTTGCAGCTGGCTTGGCATCAGTATGGCTACACCTTC.

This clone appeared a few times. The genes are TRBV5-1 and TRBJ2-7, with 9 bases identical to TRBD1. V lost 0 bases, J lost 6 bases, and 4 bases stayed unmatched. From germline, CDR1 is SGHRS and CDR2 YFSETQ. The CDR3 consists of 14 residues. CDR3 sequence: CASSLVRTGAEQYF. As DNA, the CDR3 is TGCGCCAGCAGCTTGGTGCGGACAGGGGCCGAGCAGTACTTC.

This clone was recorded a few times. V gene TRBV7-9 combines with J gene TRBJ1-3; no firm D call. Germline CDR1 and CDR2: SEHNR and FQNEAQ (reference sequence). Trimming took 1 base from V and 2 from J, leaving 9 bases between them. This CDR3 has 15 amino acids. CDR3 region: CASSLGRATGNTIYF. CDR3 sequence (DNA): TGTGCCAGCAGCTTAGGTAGGGCCACTGGAAACACCATATATTTT.

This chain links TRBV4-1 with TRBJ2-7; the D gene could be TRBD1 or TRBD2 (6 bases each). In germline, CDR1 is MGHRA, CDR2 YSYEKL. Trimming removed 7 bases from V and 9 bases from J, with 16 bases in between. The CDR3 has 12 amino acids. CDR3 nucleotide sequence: TGCGCCAGCAAGGGGGAGGCAATCGGGCAGTACTTC. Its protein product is CASKGEAIGQYF.

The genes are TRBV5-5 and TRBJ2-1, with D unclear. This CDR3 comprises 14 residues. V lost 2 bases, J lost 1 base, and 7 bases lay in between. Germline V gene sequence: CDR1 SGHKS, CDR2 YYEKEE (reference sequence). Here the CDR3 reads CASSFNPSYNEQFF. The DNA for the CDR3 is TGTGCCAGCAGCTTCAACCCTTCCTACAATGAGCAGTTCTTC. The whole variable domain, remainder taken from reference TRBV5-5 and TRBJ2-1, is DAGVTQSPTHLIKTRGQQVTLRCSPISGHKSVSWYQQVLGQGPQFIFQYYEKEERGRGNFPDRFSARQFPNYSSELNVNALLLGDSALYLCASSFNPSYNEQFFGPGTRLTVL.

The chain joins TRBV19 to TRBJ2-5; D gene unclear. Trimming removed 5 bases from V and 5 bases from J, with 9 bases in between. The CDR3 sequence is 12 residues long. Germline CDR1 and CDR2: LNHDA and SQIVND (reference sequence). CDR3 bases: TGTGCCAGTAGTGACCACCGGGAGACCCAGTACTTC. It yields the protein CASSDHRETQYF.

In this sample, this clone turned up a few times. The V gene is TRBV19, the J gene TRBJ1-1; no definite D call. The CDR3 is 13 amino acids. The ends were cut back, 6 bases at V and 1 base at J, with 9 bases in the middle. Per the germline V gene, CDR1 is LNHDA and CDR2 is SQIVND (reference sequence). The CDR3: CASRAPSNTEAFF. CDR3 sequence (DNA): TGTGCCAGTAGGGCCCCCTCGAACACTGAAGCTTTCTTT. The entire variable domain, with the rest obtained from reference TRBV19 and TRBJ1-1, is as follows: DGGITQSPKYLFRKEGQNVTLSCEQNLNHDAMYWYRQDPGQGLRLIYYSQIVNDFQKGDIAEGYSVSREKKESFPLTVTSAQKNPTAFYLCASRAPSNTEAFFGQGTRLTVV.

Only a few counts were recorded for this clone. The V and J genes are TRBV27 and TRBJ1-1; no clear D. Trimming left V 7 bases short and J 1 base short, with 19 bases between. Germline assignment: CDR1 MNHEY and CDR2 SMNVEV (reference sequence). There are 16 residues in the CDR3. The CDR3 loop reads CASTTSKGISNTEAFF. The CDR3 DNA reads TGTGCCAGCACCACTTCGAAAGGGATATCGAACACTGAAGCTTTCTTT.